The T cell receptor beta chain under discussion was sequenced for a study of cytomegalovirus exposure and HLA in healthy donors. The germline V and J ends were trimmed by 4 bases and 0 bases, with 9 bases remaining between them. The CDR3 length is 15 residues. Per germline, CDR1 MNHNS and CDR2 SASEGT. The PCR had 60 Vbeta and 13 Jbeta primers. Assay: immunoSEQ multiplex PCR; the TCRdb copy retains only in-frame clones and omits some. The table has about 130,000 clones, approximately 10% seen once; the top ten hold roughly 7%. The sequenced sample consisted of PBMCs. The rearrangement links TRBV6-1 to TRBJ2-2; D not resolved. The sequence came from a woman aged 40 to 50 in good health and CMV-seropositive. In DNA form, the CDR3 reads TGTGCCAGCAGTGCGATGAGAGCGAACACCGGGGAGCTGTTTTTT. Translating it yields CASSAMRANTGELFF.